Ten or more counts support the clone carrying this T cell receptor (beta chain). Looked up from germline, CDR1 is SGHTA and CDR2 is FQGNSA. The CDR3 length is 15 residues. V was pared by 2 bases and J by 6 bases, with 4 bases of the junction left unmatched. A single record per CDR3 protein comes from TCRdb applying MiXCR to the RT-PCR reads. The table lists about 680,000 distinct CDR3 sequences, 11% to 15% of them singletons. This clonotype was sampled from a female donor in good health, serving as a healthy control. The chain recombines TRBV7-2 with TRBJ1-6, with 7 bases aligning to TRBD1. The material sequenced was memory CD4+ T cells from blood. The CDR3, as DNA: TGTGCCAGCAGCTTACGACAGGGCGGTAATTCACCCCTCCACTTT. This translates into CASSLRQGGNSPLHF.